These T cell receptor beta chains were read from a single sample in a study of CD8+ T cells in alopecia areata. TCRdb's copy holds only in-frame clones and misses some; the assay was immunoSEQ multiplex PCR. The sample contains some 190,000 clones, approximately 61% of which appear only once. The sample was CD4+ T cells sorted from blood, taken at week 24, from a patient treated with tofacitinib. The receptors shown here come from a human donor with alopecia areata. Each CDR3 is given with its conserved first and last residue. The order of the fields is CDR3 length, D gene, J gene, V gene, clone size, CDR3 DNA, CDR3 protein. A D gene is named only where the DNA matches it firmly. The size of a clone is reported for some rows only, either as once, few or many, or as a class for expanded clones.

len: 14
d_gene: NA
j_gene: TRBJ1-1
v_gene: TRBV5-6
abundance: NA
CDR3nt: TGTGCCAGCAGCTTGCAGGCTTTGAACACTGAAGCTTTCTTT
CDR3aa: CASSLQALNTEAFF

len: 13
d_gene: TRBD1
j_gene: TRBJ1-1
v_gene: TRBV2
abundance: NA
CDR3nt: TGTGCCAGCAGAACACAGGGGGAGGGTGAAGCTTTCTTT
CDR3aa: CASRTQGEGEAFF

len: 13
d_gene: TRBD1
j_gene: TRBJ1-1
v_gene: TRBV29-1
abundance: NA
CDR3nt: TGCAGCGTTGAGACAGGGAGTGGAACTGAAGCTTTCTTT
CDR3aa: CSVETGSGTEAFF

len: 13
d_gene: NA
j_gene: TRBJ1-1
v_gene: TRBV4-3
abundance: NA
CDR3nt: TGCGCCAGCAGCCAAGACAGGGACACTGAAGCTTTCTTT
CDR3aa: CASSQDRDTEAFF

len: 12
d_gene: NA
j_gene: TRBJ1-2
v_gene: TRBV7-2
abundance: NA
CDR3nt: TGTGCCAGCAGCTTAGCGGCCTATGGCTACACCTTC
CDR3aa: CASSLAAYGYTF

len: 14
d_gene: TRBD1
j_gene: TRBJ2-7
v_gene: TRBV7-2
abundance: NA
CDR3nt: TGTGCCAGCAGCCTACTACAGGGGGCGGGGGAGCAGTACTTC
CDR3aa: CASSLLQGAGEQYF

len: 14
d_gene: NA
j_gene: TRBJ1-6
v_gene: TRBV15
abundance: NA
CDR3nt: TGTGCCACCAGCAGAGATGTAAAGGGTTCACCCCTCCACTTT
CDR3aa: CATSRDVKGSPLHF

len: 15
d_gene: TRBD2
j_gene: TRBJ2-5
v_gene: TRBV2
abundance: NA
CDR3nt: TGTGCCAGCACCAGCTCGCGGGGGGCGACGGAGACCCAGTACTTC
CDR3aa: CASTSSRGATETQYF

len: 13
d_gene: NA
j_gene: TRBJ1-1
v_gene: TRBV18
abundance: NA
CDR3nt: TGTGCCAGCTCCGGTGCTGACAACACTGAAGCTTTCTTT
CDR3aa: CASSGADNTEAFF

len: 14
d_gene: NA
j_gene: TRBJ2-5
v_gene: TRBV7-2
abundance: NA
CDR3nt: TGTGCCAGCAGCCCTGGGCTAGCGTCCGAGACCCAGTACTTC
CDR3aa: CASSPGLASETQYF

len: 11
d_gene: NA
j_gene: TRBJ2-4
v_gene: TRBV11-2
abundance: NA
CDR3nt: TGTGCCAGCCGCACTGGGAACATTCAGTACTTC
CDR3aa: CASRTGNIQYF

len: 13
d_gene: NA
j_gene: TRBJ2-5
v_gene: TRBV30
abundance: NA
CDR3nt: TGTGCCTGGAGTGTAACGGGGTGGGCGACCCAGTACTTC
CDR3aa: CAWSVTGWATQYF

len: 14
d_gene: NA
j_gene: TRBJ2-3
v_gene: TRBV5-4
abundance: few
CDR3nt: TGTGCCAGCAGCTTGGGGGACACGTCAGATACGCAGTATTTT
CDR3aa: CASSLGDTSDTQYF

len: 14
d_gene: TRBD1
j_gene: TRBJ2-5
v_gene: TRBV18
abundance: NA
CDR3nt: TGTGCCAGCTCACCAGGGACAGGGATCGGGACCCAGTACTTC
CDR3aa: CASSPGTGIGTQYF

len: 14
d_gene: NA
j_gene: TRBJ2-5
v_gene: TRBV10-3
abundance: few
CDR3nt: TGTGCCATCAGTGAGTCTAAGGGGCGAGAGACCCAGTACTTC
CDR3aa: CAISESKGRETQYF

len: 14
d_gene: NA
j_gene: TRBJ1-2
v_gene: TRBV29-1
abundance: once
CDR3nt: TGCAGCGCGGACGGACAGACAAATAACTATGGCTACACCTTC
CDR3aa: CSADGQTNNYGYTF

len: 13
d_gene: NA
j_gene: TRBJ1-1
v_gene: TRBV5-1
abundance: NA
CDR3nt: TGCGCCAGCAGCTTCGGGGGAGGGACTGAAGCTTTCTTT
CDR3aa: CASSFGGGTEAFF

len: 16
d_gene: TRBD1
j_gene: TRBJ1-2
v_gene: TRBV4-1
abundance: NA
CDR3nt: TGCGCCAGCAGCCTTGAGCGGACAGGGGGCTGGTATGGCTACACCTTC
CDR3aa: CASSLERTGGWYGYTF

len: 15
d_gene: TRBD1
j_gene: TRBJ2-3
v_gene: TRBV5-6
abundance: NA
CDR3nt: TGTGCCAGCAGTTTGGGACAGCACCGCACAGATACGCAGTATTTT
CDR3aa: CASSLGQHRTDTQYF

len: 14
d_gene: NA
j_gene: TRBJ2-2
v_gene: TRBV19
abundance: NA
CDR3nt: TGTGCCAGTAGTATTTCCAGGGTCCACGGGGAGCTGTTTTTT
CDR3aa: CASSISRVHGELFF

len: 15
d_gene: NA
j_gene: TRBJ2-1
v_gene: TRBV29-1
abundance: NA
CDR3nt: TGCAGCGTTGAGGTCGCTAGCCCCCTTTTAGGGGAGCAGTTCTTC
CDR3aa: CSVEVASPLLGEQFF

len: 13
d_gene: NA
j_gene: TRBJ1-1
v_gene: TRBV5-1
abundance: NA
CDR3nt: TGCGCCAGCAGCTTGGGAGATAACACTGAAGCTTTCTTT
CDR3aa: CASSLGDNTEAFF

len: 12
d_gene: NA
j_gene: TRBJ1-1
v_gene: TRBV6-5
abundance: NA
CDR3nt: TGTGCCAGCAGTCGGACGACTACTGAAGCTTTCTTT
CDR3aa: CASSRTTTEAFF

len: 17
d_gene: TRBD1
j_gene: TRBJ1-5
v_gene: TRBV10-3
abundance: NA
CDR3nt: TGTGCCATCAGACGGAAGTATTGGGACAGGGCTAATCAGCCCCAGCATTTT
CDR3aa: CAIRRKYWDRANQPQHF

len: 13
d_gene: NA
j_gene: TRBJ2-5
v_gene: TRBV29-1
abundance: NA
CDR3nt: TGCAGCGTTGAATTGGGAGGTCAAGAGACCCAGTACTTC
CDR3aa: CSVELGGQETQYF

len: 13
d_gene: NA
j_gene: TRBJ1-6
v_gene: TRBV11-3
abundance: NA
CDR3nt: TGTGCCAGCAGCTTTTTGGTGGATTCACCCCTCCACTTT
CDR3aa: CASSFLVDSPLHF

len: 12
d_gene: NA
j_gene: TRBJ2-5
v_gene: TRBV2
abundance: NA
CDR3nt: TGTGCCAGCAGTGCGGTCAGAGAGACCCAGTACTTC
CDR3aa: CASSAVRETQYF

len: 11
d_gene: NA
j_gene: TRBJ1-2
v_gene: TRBV20-1
abundance: NA
CDR3nt: TGCAGTGCTACAAAGACAGACATAAGGACCTTC
CDR3aa: CSATKTDIRTF

len: 13
d_gene: NA
j_gene: TRBJ1-5
v_gene: TRBV29-1
abundance: NA
CDR3nt: TGCAGCGTGGGGGACGGGCGCAATCAGCCCCAGCATTTT
CDR3aa: CSVGDGRNQPQHF

len: 14
d_gene: NA
j_gene: TRBJ2-7
v_gene: TRBV5-1
abundance: few
CDR3nt: TGCGCCAGCAGCTTGGCCCTCCAGCCCTACGAGCAGTACTTC
CDR3aa: CASSLALQPYEQYF

len: 12
d_gene: NA
j_gene: TRBJ1-2
v_gene: TRBV29-1
abundance: NA
CDR3nt: TGCAGCGTTGAAGGTGGGAGGGATGGCTACACCTTC
CDR3aa: CSVEGGRDGYTF

len: 16
d_gene: NA
j_gene: TRBJ2-3
v_gene: TRBV5-1
abundance: NA
CDR3nt: TGCGCCAGCAGCTTGGGAGTCATTACTAGCACAGATACGCAGTATTTT
CDR3aa: CASSLGVITSTDTQYF

len: 17
d_gene: TRBD1
j_gene: TRBJ2-7
v_gene: TRBV11-2
abundance: NA
CDR3nt: TGTGCCAGCAGCTTAGATCGTAGGGCAGGGGGTACCTACGAGCAGTACTTC
CDR3aa: CASSLDRRAGGTYEQYF

len: 14
d_gene: TRBD1
j_gene: TRBJ1-2
v_gene: TRBV6-5
abundance: NA
CDR3nt: TGTGCCAGCAGTTACGGGGACAGGGTGCATGGCTACACCTTC
CDR3aa: CASSYGDRVHGYTF

len: 16
d_gene: TRBD1
j_gene: TRBJ1-1
v_gene: TRBV9
abundance: few
CDR3nt: TGTGCCAGCAGCGCGAGGTTGGGGACAGCAAACACTGAAGCTTTCTTT
CDR3aa: CASSARLGTANTEAFF

len: 16
d_gene: NA
j_gene: TRBJ2-6
v_gene: TRBV30
abundance: NA
CDR3nt: TGTGCCTGGAGTGTTGGTCTGTTCTCTGGGGCCAACGTCCTGACTTTC
CDR3aa: CAWSVGLFSGANVLTF

len: 12
d_gene: NA
j_gene: TRBJ1-1
v_gene: TRBV29-1
abundance: few
CDR3nt: TGCAGCGTTGTAACAGCGAACACTGAAGCTTTCTTT
CDR3aa: CSVVTANTEAFF

len: 15
d_gene: NA
j_gene: TRBJ2-7
v_gene: TRBV6-1
abundance: NA
CDR3nt: TGTGCCAGCAGCGGCCGGGACGCATTAAGCTACGAGCAGTACTTC
CDR3aa: CASSGRDALSYEQYF

len: 17
d_gene: NA
j_gene: TRBJ1-5
v_gene: TRBV4-3
abundance: NA
CDR3nt: TGCGCCAGCAGCCAAGATGTAGTGGGGAGGCCCCATCAGCCCCAGCATTTT
CDR3aa: CASSQDVVGRPHQPQHF

len: 15
d_gene: NA
j_gene: TRBJ2-3
v_gene: TRBV27
abundance: NA
CDR3nt: TGTGCCAGCAGCAAGTCCCAAGCCTACACAGATACGCAGTATTTT
CDR3aa: CASSKSQAYTDTQYF

len: 15
d_gene: TRBD2
j_gene: TRBJ2-3
v_gene: TRBV5-1
abundance: NA
CDR3nt: TGCGCCAGCAGCTCGGGACTAGCAAGCACAGATACGCAGTATTTT
CDR3aa: CASSSGLASTDTQYF

len: 15
d_gene: NA
j_gene: TRBJ2-4
v_gene: TRBV2
abundance: NA
CDR3nt: TGTGCCAGCACATCAACGGGCCTAGCCAAAAACATTCAGTACTTC
CDR3aa: CASTSTGLAKNIQYF

len: 12
d_gene: NA
j_gene: TRBJ2-7
v_gene: TRBV7-2
abundance: NA
CDR3nt: TGTGCCAGCAGCCCCCTGGGGGACAAGCTGTACTTC
CDR3aa: CASSPLGDKLYF

len: 15
d_gene: TRBD1
j_gene: TRBJ1-5
v_gene: TRBV7-9
abundance: NA
CDR3nt: TGTGCCAGCAGCTTGACAGGGGGCGGCAATCAGCCCCAGCATTTT
CDR3aa: CASSLTGGGNQPQHF

len: 16
d_gene: TRBD1
j_gene: TRBJ1-1
v_gene: TRBV5-6
abundance: NA
CDR3nt: TGTGCCAGCAGTCCCGGGCACAGGGGAGAATTCACTGAAGCTTTCTTT
CDR3aa: CASSPGHRGEFTEAFF

len: 13
d_gene: TRBD1
j_gene: TRBJ1-5
v_gene: TRBV30
abundance: NA
CDR3nt: TGTGCCTGGAGTACAGGGGGCGTACAGCCCCAGCATTTT
CDR3aa: CAWSTGGVQPQHF

len: 14
d_gene: NA
j_gene: TRBJ2-7
v_gene: TRBV30
abundance: NA
CDR3nt: TGTGCCTGGAGCCAGGGCCCCCTCGGGGGCGAGCAGTACTTC
CDR3aa: CAWSQGPLGGEQYF

len: 14
d_gene: TRBD2
j_gene: TRBJ2-3
v_gene: TRBV29-1
abundance: NA
CDR3nt: TGCAGCGTTCCAATAGCGGGGAGCACAGATACGCAGTATTTT
CDR3aa: CSVPIAGSTDTQYF

len: 14
d_gene: NA
j_gene: TRBJ1-6
v_gene: TRBV30
abundance: NA
CDR3nt: TGTGCCTGGAGTGTACAAGGGGCGAATTCACCCCTCCACTTT
CDR3aa: CAWSVQGANSPLHF

len: 15
d_gene: TRBD1
j_gene: TRBJ2-5
v_gene: TRBV30
abundance: NA
CDR3nt: TGTGCCTGGACATGGAACCAACAGGGGAGAGAGACCCAGTACTTC
CDR3aa: CAWTWNQQGRETQYF

len: 13
d_gene: NA
j_gene: TRBJ2-6
v_gene: TRBV19
abundance: NA
CDR3nt: TGTGCCAGTACCCCCTCTGGGGCCAACGTCCTGACTTTC
CDR3aa: CASTPSGANVLTF

len: 13
d_gene: NA
j_gene: TRBJ1-6
v_gene: TRBV30
abundance: NA
CDR3nt: TGTGCCACAGAAGATGCACCCGACGGGGCCCTCCACTTT
CDR3aa: CATEDAPDGALHF